A selection of T cell receptor beta chains follows, all from one sample in a study of OX40 agonist ivuxolimab in advanced cancers. Produced via immunoSEQ multiplex PCR; TCRdb's table is partial and in-frame only. The data hold over 55,000 clones, with 84% observed a single time. Sequencing was performed on CD4+ or CD8+ T cells sorted from blood, taken in a trial of the OX40 agonist ivuxolimab. Every receptor here comes from an adult with an advanced solid tumor such as melanoma, head and neck, liver or kidney cancer. Both conserved end residues are part of each CDR3. The order of the fields is V gene, clone size, J gene, D gene, CDR3 DNA, CDR3 protein. The D gene is left open where the match is weak. Clone size is stated in some rows and not others, as once, few, many or a class when expanded.

V gene: TRBV7-2
clone size: NA
J gene: TRBJ1-2
D gene: NA
CDR3 DNA: TGTGCCAGCCCGGCGGGGGGGGGCGCTAACTATGGCTACACCTTC
CDR3 protein: CASPAGGGANYGYTF

V gene: TRBV6-5
clone size: NA
J gene: TRBJ1-1
D gene: NA
CDR3 DNA: TGTGCCAGCAGAGCCCTCGGGACGAACACTGAAGCTTTCTTT
CDR3 protein: CASRALGTNTEAFF

V gene: TRBV6-5
clone size: NA
J gene: TRBJ1-1
D gene: TRBD1
CDR3 DNA: TGTGCCAGCAGTTACGACAGGGGGTTACGAGCTTTCTTT
CDR3 protein: CASSYDRGLRAFF

V gene: TRBV6-5
clone size: NA
J gene: TRBJ1-1
D gene: NA
CDR3 DNA: TGTGCCAGCAGTTCCCAGAGGGGGAACACTGAAGCTTTCTTT
CDR3 protein: CASSSQRGNTEAFF

V gene: TRBV11-3
clone size: NA
J gene: TRBJ2-7
D gene: TRBD2
CDR3 DNA: TGTGCCAGCAGCTTAGGTTCGGGGACTAGCGGGAGGGCCTACGAGCAGTACTTC
CDR3 protein: CASSLGSGTSGRAYEQYF

V gene: TRBV6-6
clone size: NA
J gene: TRBJ1-1
D gene: NA
CDR3 DNA: TGTGCCAGCAGTTACTTGGGGGGCGACACTGAAGCTTTCTTT
CDR3 protein: CASSYLGGDTEAFF

V gene: TRBV18
clone size: NA
J gene: TRBJ2-7
D gene: NA
CDR3 DNA: TGTGCCAGCTCACCCGGGAAACTCGTCGACGAGCAGTACTTC
CDR3 protein: CASSPGKLVDEQYF

V gene: TRBV5-4
clone size: NA
J gene: TRBJ1-2
D gene: NA
CDR3 DNA: TGTGCCAGCAGCTTGGCCTTCGGCGGAAACTATGGCTACACCTTC
CDR3 protein: CASSLAFGGNYGYTF

V gene: TRBV5-4
clone size: few
J gene: TRBJ2-5
D gene: TRBD1
CDR3 DNA: TGTGCCAGCAGCATACAGACAGGGGATGCGGAGACCCAGTACTTC
CDR3 protein: CASSIQTGDAETQYF

V gene: TRBV11-2
clone size: few
J gene: TRBJ1-1
D gene: NA
CDR3 DNA: TGTGCCAGCAGCTTAACGGAAAACACTGAAGCTTTCTTT
CDR3 protein: CASSLTENTEAFF

V gene: TRBV18
clone size: NA
J gene: TRBJ2-5
D gene: NA
CDR3 DNA: TGTGCCAGCTCACTAAACCGGGGGGAGACCCAGTACTTC
CDR3 protein: CASSLNRGETQYF

V gene: TRBV7-2
clone size: NA
J gene: TRBJ2-4
D gene: NA
CDR3 DNA: TGTGCCAGCAGCTTAGCGGGACTAGCCAAAAACATTCAGTACTTC
CDR3 protein: CASSLAGLAKNIQYF

V gene: TRBV7-2
clone size: NA
J gene: TRBJ1-4
D gene: NA
CDR3 DNA: TGTGCCAGCAGCTTCCTGGACTGGCGGGGCGAAAAACTGTTTTTT
CDR3 protein: CASSFLDWRGEKLFF

V gene: TRBV10-3
clone size: NA
J gene: TRBJ2-5
D gene: NA
CDR3 DNA: TGTGCCATCAATCCTGGGACGGAGACAGAGACCCAGTACTTC
CDR3 protein: CAINPGTETETQYF

V gene: TRBV27
clone size: NA
J gene: TRBJ1-5
D gene: NA
CDR3 DNA: TGTGCCAGTCGCCACCCCGCTGGAGCCCAGCATTTT
CDR3 protein: CASRHPAGAQHF

V gene: TRBV18
clone size: few
J gene: TRBJ1-1
D gene: NA
CDR3 DNA: TGTGCCAGCTCACCCAGGTCCGGAACTGAAGCTTTCTTT
CDR3 protein: CASSPRSGTEAFF

V gene: TRBV7-3
clone size: NA
J gene: TRBJ2-5
D gene: NA
CDR3 DNA: TGTGCCAGCAGCCGGGACGCATTTTCGGAGACCCAGTACTTC
CDR3 protein: CASSRDAFSETQYF

V gene: TRBV5-6
clone size: NA
J gene: TRBJ1-5
D gene: NA
CDR3 DNA: TGTGCCAGCAGCTTTAGAGGGGTCGAGGCCCAGCATTTT
CDR3 protein: CASSFRGVEAQHF

V gene: TRBV6-1
clone size: NA
J gene: TRBJ1-3
D gene: NA
CDR3 DNA: TGTGCCAGCACCGACGGGGGTGCTGGAAACACCATATATTTT
CDR3 protein: CASTDGGAGNTIYF

V gene: TRBV19
clone size: NA
J gene: TRBJ1-1
D gene: NA
CDR3 DNA: TGTGCCAGTAGTATGAGAGGGGACACTGAAGCTTTCTTT
CDR3 protein: CASSMRGDTEAFF

V gene: TRBV7-7
clone size: NA
J gene: TRBJ2-5
D gene: NA
CDR3 DNA: TGTGCCAGCAGCTTAGTCAGGTCCCAAGAGACCCAGTACTTC
CDR3 protein: CASSLVRSQETQYF

V gene: TRBV18
clone size: NA
J gene: TRBJ1-1
D gene: NA
CDR3 DNA: TGTGCCAGCTCATGGGGGGATTTGCGTAACACTGAAGCTTTCTTT
CDR3 protein: CASSWGDLRNTEAFF

V gene: TRBV6-1
clone size: NA
J gene: TRBJ1-5
D gene: NA
CDR3 DNA: TGTGCCAGCAGTGAAGCGCTAGGGGGACGCCAGCCCCAGCATTTT
CDR3 protein: CASSEALGGRQPQHF

V gene: TRBV18
clone size: NA
J gene: TRBJ1-6
D gene: TRBD1
CDR3 DNA: TGTGCCAGCCTGGGACAGAGGGATTCACCCCTCCACTTT
CDR3 protein: CASLGQRDSPLHF

V gene: TRBV14
clone size: NA
J gene: TRBJ1-3
D gene: NA
CDR3 DNA: TGTGCCAGCAGCCCCCCCGGGTCTACTGCTGGAAACACCATATATTTT
CDR3 protein: CASSPPGSTAGNTIYF

V gene: TRBV7-2
clone size: NA
J gene: TRBJ2-3
D gene: NA
CDR3 DNA: TGTGCTATCAGGTTGGGAGGCGGGACAGATACGCAGTATTTT
CDR3 protein: CAIRLGGGTDTQYF

V gene: TRBV27
clone size: NA
J gene: TRBJ2-7
D gene: NA
CDR3 DNA: TGTGCCAGCCAATTAACCGGGACGGGGTTCTACGAGCAGTACTTC
CDR3 protein: CASQLTGTGFYEQYF

V gene: TRBV5-1
clone size: NA
J gene: TRBJ2-1
D gene: TRBD2
CDR3 DNA: TGCGCCAGCAGCTCCGGGACTAGCGGATGGGGTAATGAGCAGTTCTTC
CDR3 protein: CASSSGTSGWGNEQFF

V gene: TRBV29-1
clone size: NA
J gene: TRBJ1-5
D gene: NA
CDR3 DNA: TGCAGCGTTGAAGAGACAAAGGATCAGCCCCAGCATTTT
CDR3 protein: CSVEETKDQPQHF